This TCR gamma chain derives from a study of human gamma delta and Vdelta1 T cells (dated by TCRdb to the late 2010s). Turning to the overall study: The study investigated Delta One T cells, Vd1+ gamma-delta T cells, as cytotoxic effectors against acute myeloid leukemia.

As encoded in the germline V gene (reference sequence), CDR1 is GITISATS while CDR2 is ISYDGTV. Spanning cysteine to phenylalanine, the CDR3 consists of 13 amino acids. The sequence is cut down to CDR3 DNA, 39 bases in frame from base 1. Trimming removed 0 bases from V and 11 bases from J; the gene matches leave 10 bases unexplained. Preparation of the library involved PCR. TCRdb records Illumina MiSeq as the sequencer. TCRdb reprocessed the public data with the CATT caller; entries with the same nucleotide sequence were combined afterwards. This sample has approximately 400 gamma-chain clones in its table, and 4.5% to 5% of those were observed once. More than 65% of the sample belongs to the ten largest clones. About this clone: Which antigen it targets is not known. This DNA's translation differs at residue 10 from TCRdb's protein, which comes from a much larger clone; a read error is likely, and the protein shown is translated from the DNA.

In this chain, TRGV9 is recombined with TRGJ1 or TRGJ2. This TCR was recovered from a human donor in good health. The sample comprised differentiated CD27- Vdelta1 gamma-delta T cells from blood. The CDR3 loop reads CALWEVARDQKLF. Read as DNA, the sequence is TGTGCCTTGTGGGAGGTGGCTAGGGATCAGAAACTCTTT.